These 20 T cell receptor beta chains share one sample of origin, sequenced in a study of T cell changes during pregnancy in multiple sclerosis. Sequencing used immunoSEQ multiplex PCR; TCRdb keeps in-frame clones, though not all of them. The sample holds 30,000 to 35,000 clones, approximately 90% seen once. The sample here was CD8+ T cells from peripheral blood mononuclear cells, taken before pregnancy. The source of these receptors is a female donor with multiple sclerosis, enrolled in a pregnancy study.

This clone is a singleton in its sample. The V gene is TRBV4-2, the J gene TRBJ2-5; a possible D gene is TRBD2 (7 bases). CDR1 LGHNA and CDR2 YNFKEQ come from the germline V gene. The length of the CDR3 is 15 residues. The ends were cut back, 3 bases at V and 3 bases at J, with 14 bases in the middle. CDR3 in DNA: TGTGCCAGCAGCCACGGGCCGGGGGGCGAAGAGACCCAGTACTTC. As protein: CASSHGPGGEETQYF.

The chain uses TRBV5-6 and TRBJ2-1; 9 bases match TRBD2. The germline V gene has CDR1 SGHDT and CDR2 YYEEEE. CDR3 length equals 15 residues. J gave up 2 bases and V 2 bases, and 2 bases lay outside the gene matches. The CDR3: CASSFSGRPYNEQFF. CDR3 nucleotide sequence: TGTGCCAGCAGCTTCAGCGGGAGGCCCTACAATGAGCAGTTCTTC.

This clone has a single count. This sequence joins TRBV7-9 and TRBJ2-1, with no clear D. There are 15 residues in the CDR3. V shed 1 base and J shed 5 bases, with 12 bases lying between them. CDR1 is SEHNR, CDR2 FQNEAQ, per germline (reference sequence). The CDR3 sequence: CASSLGGAFHNEQFF. CDR3 DNA sequence: TGTGCCAGCAGCTTAGGCGGAGCCTTCCACAATGAGCAGTTCTTC.

The V gene is TRBV7-8, the J gene TRBJ1-2; D is ambiguous. The CDR3 totals 16 residues. Germline loops: CDR1 SGHVS, CDR2 FQNEAQ. Trimming cost V 1 base and J 4 bases, with 16 bases left between them. DNA of the CDR3: TGTGCCAGCAGCTTAGGGTTGGCATCCTCCACCTATGGCTACACCTTC. Translation gives CASSLGLASSTYGYTF.

This rearrangement joins TRBV27 to TRBJ2-7; 10 positions match TRBD2. J gave up 5 bases and V 6 bases, and 7 bases lay outside the gene matches. Germline-derived CDR1 and CDR2 are MNHEY and SMNVEV (reference sequence). The CDR3 length is 14 residues. CDR3 sequence (DNA): TGTGCCAGCAGACTAGCGGGAAGTCTCCACGAGCAGTACTTC. Translated, it gives CASRLAGSLHEQYF.

The chain joins TRBV11-3 to TRBJ2-7; 14 positions match TRBD2. With 5 bases clipped from V and 0 bases from J, the junction kept 6 bases outside the gene matches. This CDR3 has 17 residues. CDR1 is SGHNT, CDR2 YENEEA, per germline. CDR3 coding DNA: TGTGCCAGCAGCCCAGGACTAGCGGGAGGAGTCTCCTACGAGCAGTACTTC. Residues: CASSPGLAGGVSYEQYF.

The chain employs TRBV7-9 and TRBJ1-5; tentatively, D is TRBD1 (5 bases). The CDR3 extends over 13 amino acids. The ends were cut back, 5 bases at V and 6 bases at J, with 11 bases in the middle. Germline values: CDR1 SEHNR, CDR2 FQNEAQ (reference sequence). The CDR3: CASSTGGVQPQHF. The DNA of the CDR3 is TGTGCCAGCAGCACGGGGGGGGTTCAGCCCCAGCATTTT.

The chain employs TRBV29-1 and TRBJ2-1; 8 positions agree with TRBD2. With 6 bases clipped from V and 0 bases from J, the junction kept 13 bases outside the gene matches. The CDR3 runs 17 residues. Germline CDR1 is SQVTM and CDR2 is ANQGSEA. CDR3 sequence (DNA): TGCAGCGTATTTCTAGCGGGTGATTACCTCTCCTACAATGAGCAGTTCTTC. Translated: CSVFLAGDYLSYNEQFF.

This clone was picked up a small number of times. The gene calls are TRBV10-2 and TRBJ1-1; no clear D. The CDR3 contains 14 residues. With 4 bases removed from V and 5 bases from J, the gap between germline ends came to 14 bases. In germline, CDR1 is WSHSY, CDR2 SAAADI. CDR3 amino acids: CASSVRGSVTEAFF. The CDR3 DNA follows: TGCGCCAGCAGTGTAAGAGGGTCGGTTACTGAAGCTTTCTTT.

The chain couples TRBV29-1 to TRBJ2-5; TRBD1 matches at 7 bases. The CDR3 consists of 16 residues. Germline lookup yields CDR1 SQVTM and CDR2 ANQGSEA. V lost 4 bases and J lost 2; bases outside the gene matches: 13. The CDR3: CSVAGTRTGEQETQYF. CDR3 nucleotides: TGCAGCGTTGCCGGAACTAGAACAGGGGAACAAGAGACCCAGTACTTC. The whole variable domain, filled in from reference TRBV29-1 and TRBJ2-5, reads SAVISQKPSRDICQRGTSLTIQCQVDSQVTMMFWYRQQPGQSLTLIATANQGSEATYESGFVIDKFPISRPNLTFSTLTVSNMSPEDSSIYLCSVAGTRTGEQETQYFGPGTRLLVL.

V and J are TRBV27 and TRBJ1-2; D gene unclear. The CDR3 runs 14 residues. The V end lost 4 bases, the J end lost 3 bases, and 12 bases lay between the germline ends. Germline V gene lookup returns CDR1 MNHEY and CDR2 SMNVEV (reference sequence). CDR3 protein: CASSSTGNYYGYTF. Written as DNA, the CDR3 is TGTGCCAGCAGTTCCACGGGAAACTACTATGGCTACACCTTC.

The chain carries TRBV19 and TRBJ1-1; D is uncertain. V lost 9 bases and J lost 1, with 18 bases in between. CDR1 LNHDA and CDR2 SQIVND come from the germline V gene (reference sequence). This CDR3 spans 15 amino acids. DNA for the CDR3: TGTGCCAGCAGAACCCCCTATGGAGGGAACACTGAAGCTTTCTTT. The encoded protein is CASRTPYGGNTEAFF.

The chain joins TRBV7-9 to TRBJ1-2; 7 bases fit TRBD1. The ends lost 5 bases at V and 9 bases at J; junction bases unmatched: 12. This CDR3 region has 14 residues. Germline lookup yields CDR1 SEHNR and CDR2 FQNEAQ (reference sequence). The DNA for the CDR3 is TGTGCCAGCAGCCCTTATGGGACAGCTTTTCGCTACACCTTC. Protein: CASSPYGTAFRYTF.

V gene TRBV29-1 combines with J gene TRBJ2-1; D is undetermined. V lost 6 bases and J 3 bases, leaving 6 bases between the germline ends. The CDR3 extends over 11 amino acids. Germline CDR1 is SQVTM and CDR2 is ANQGSEA. The chain's CDR3 is CSVYSYNEQFF. For the CDR3, the DNA is TGCAGCGTGTACAGCTACAATGAGCAGTTCTTC.

CDR3: CASSLGDTWTGYTF. The CDR3 DNA sequence: TGTGCCAGCAGCTTGGGGGACACCTGGACTGGCTACACCTTC. The chain joins TRBV5-6 to TRBJ1-2, with D perhaps matching TRBD1 (6 bases). This CDR3 comprises 14 residues. The ends were cut back, 0 bases at V and 7 bases at J, with 13 bases in the middle. CDR1 SGHDT and CDR2 YYEEEE come from the germline V gene.

This sequence joins TRBV13 and TRBJ2-7; 8 bases are shared with TRBD1. In germline, CDR1 is PRHDT, CDR2 FYEKMQ (reference sequence). Trimming at V came to 5 bases and at J to 7 bases, leaving 13 bases not matched to a gene. The CDR3 length is 15 residues. CDR3 amino acids: CASSESTGDHAEQYF. DNA of the CDR3: TGTGCCAGCAGCGAGTCGACAGGGGATCACGCTGAGCAGTACTTC.

The chain joins TRBV5-1 to TRBJ1-1; D is possibly TRBD1 (6 bases). CDR1 and CDR2 from the germline V gene are SGHRS and YFSETQ. CDR3 length: 12 residues. Trimming shortened V by 3 bases and J by 5 bases, and 8 bases separated the two germline ends. The CDR3 DNA reads TGCGCCAGCAGCTCTCAGGGGACTGAAGCTTTCTTT. Protein product: CASSSQGTEAFF.

The chain uses TRBV9 and TRBJ2-1; no reliable D call. Germline CDR1 and CDR2: SGDLS and YYNGEE. V was pared by 0 bases and J by 6 bases, with 10 bases between. The CDR3 runs 14 residues. DNA of the CDR3: TGTGCCAGCAGCGTAGTTGACGGCGGCAATGAGCAGTTCTTC. Protein: CASSVVDGGNEQFF.

This clone has a single count. This chain connects TRBV5-6 to TRBJ1-5, with D unclear. CDR3 length: 16 residues. Trimming cost V 1 base and J 2 bases, with 13 bases left between them. Germline values: CDR1 SGHDT, CDR2 YYEEEE. The CDR3 protein is CASSLRNLGGNQPQHF. The CDR3 DNA is TGTGCCAGCAGCTTGAGGAACCTCGGGGGCAATCAGCCCCAGCATTTT.

The gene calls are TRBV5-8 and TRBJ1-2; D is ambiguous. Trimming removed 4 bases at V and 4 bases at J, with 20 bases between. Germline V gene data show CDR1 as SGHTS and CDR2 as YDEGEE. The CDR3 loop spans 16 amino acids. CDR3 in DNA: TGTGCCAGCAGCCCCGAAGAGCGAAAGGCTTTCTATGGCTACACCTTC. Translating it yields CASSPEERKAFYGYTF.